This TCR beta chain was profiled in a study of T cells in Graves' hyperthyroidism and ophthalmopathy. TCR beta CDR3 regions were amplified from RNA. Researchers ran a first-round RT-PCR on the TCR CDR3 using the HTBI primer set. Via MiXCR, TCRdb re-called the multiplex PCR reads, giving one row per CDR3 protein. The table lists approximately 400,000 distinct CDR3 sequences, 11% to 15% of them singletons. The J segment lost 0 bases and the V segment lost 7 bases, leaving 25 bases of the junction unmatched. The CDR3 totals 21 residues. Per germline, CDR1 SGHTA and CDR2 FQGTGA. This clonotype was picked up many times.

This chain links TRBV7-3 with TRBJ2-7, with 9 bases identical to TRBD1. Sequencing was performed on blood. The sequence derives from a woman aged 60-70 years with Graves' hyperthyroidism. CDR3 loop: CASKAGQGTPGEVRPSYEQYF. The CDR3 DNA reads TGTGCCAGCAAGGCGGGACAGGGTACTCCCGGGGAAGTCCGACCCTCCTACGAGCAGTACTTC.